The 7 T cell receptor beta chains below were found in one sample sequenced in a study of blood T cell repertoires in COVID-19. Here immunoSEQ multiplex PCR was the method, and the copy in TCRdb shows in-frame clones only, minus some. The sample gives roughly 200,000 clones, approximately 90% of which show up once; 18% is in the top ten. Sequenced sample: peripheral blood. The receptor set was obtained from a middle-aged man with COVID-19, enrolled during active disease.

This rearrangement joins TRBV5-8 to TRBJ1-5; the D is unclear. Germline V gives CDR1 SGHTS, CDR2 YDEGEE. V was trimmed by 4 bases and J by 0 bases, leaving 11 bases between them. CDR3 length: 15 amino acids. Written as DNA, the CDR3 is TGTGCCAGCAGCCAGTCAGGTAATAGCAATCAGCCCCAGCATTTT. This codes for CASSQSGNSNQPQHF.

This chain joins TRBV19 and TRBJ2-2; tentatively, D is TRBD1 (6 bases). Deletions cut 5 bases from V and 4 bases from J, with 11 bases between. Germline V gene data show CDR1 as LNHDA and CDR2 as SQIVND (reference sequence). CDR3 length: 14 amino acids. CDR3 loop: CASSFQGSTGELFF. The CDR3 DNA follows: TGTGCCAGTAGTTTTCAGGGGTCCACCGGGGAGCTGTTTTTT.

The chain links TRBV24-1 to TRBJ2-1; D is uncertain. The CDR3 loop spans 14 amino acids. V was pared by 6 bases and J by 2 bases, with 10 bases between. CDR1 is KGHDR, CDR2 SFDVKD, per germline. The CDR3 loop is CATSSDITYNEQFF. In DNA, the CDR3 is TGTGCCACCAGTTCTGACATCACCTACAATGAGCAGTTCTTC.

Written as DNA, the CDR3 is TGTGCCAGCAGCCCCAACCGGGAGACCCAGTACTTC. Protein product: CASSPNRETQYF. The rearrangement links TRBV7-8 to TRBJ2-5; D is uncertain. CDR3 length equals 12 residues. The V end lost 5 bases, the J end lost 5 bases, and 9 bases lay between the germline ends. Germline V gene sequence: CDR1 SGHVS, CDR2 FQNEAQ.

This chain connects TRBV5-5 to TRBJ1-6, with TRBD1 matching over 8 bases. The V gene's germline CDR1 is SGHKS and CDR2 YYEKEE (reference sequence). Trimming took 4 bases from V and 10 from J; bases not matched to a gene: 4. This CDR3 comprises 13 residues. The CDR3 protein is CASSMDRDSPLHF. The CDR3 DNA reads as TGTGCCAGCAGCATGGACAGGGACTCACCCCTCCACTTT.

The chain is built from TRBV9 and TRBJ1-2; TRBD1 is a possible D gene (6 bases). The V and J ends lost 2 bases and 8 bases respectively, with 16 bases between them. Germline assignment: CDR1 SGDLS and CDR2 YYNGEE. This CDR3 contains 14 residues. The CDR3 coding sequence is TGTGCCAGCAGCGTGTCCTCCGCGGGGGCGGGCTACACCTTC. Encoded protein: CASSVSSAGAGYTF.

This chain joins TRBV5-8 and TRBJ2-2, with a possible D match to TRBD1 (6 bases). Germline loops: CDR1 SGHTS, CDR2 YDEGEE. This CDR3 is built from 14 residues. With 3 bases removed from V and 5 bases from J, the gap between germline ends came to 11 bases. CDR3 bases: TGTGCCAGCAGCTCCGGGACAAGGACCGGGGAGCTGTTTTTT. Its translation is CASSSGTRTGELFF.